This TCR beta chain was obtained from a study of T-cell reconstitution after alpha-beta-depleted transplantation in children. As it was prepared, the TCRbeta library received unique molecular identifiers. Using its own MiXCR run on the PCR reads, TCRdb lists one record per CDR3 protein. Among about 300,000 distinct CDR3 sequences listed, roughly a tenth were seen once. On this clonotype itself: The target antigen is unknown.

V shed 7 bases and J 5 bases; nucleotides not matched to a gene: 7. The germline gives CDR1 SNHLY, CDR2 FYNNEI. The CDR3 sequence is 15 residues long. Broader study findings: Reportedly, only several hundred clones from non-depleted graft cells drove alpha-beta T-cell counts at about two months. One year post-transplant, T-cell counts and diversity were largely derived from T cells produced anew.

The specimen was PBMCs, collected before TCRalphabeta/CD19-depleted stem cell transplant. The V gene is TRBV2, the J gene TRBJ2-1; TRBD2 aligns across 11 bases. The TCR sequence derives from a boy younger than two with acute myeloid leukemia, due to receive a stem cell transplant. The DNA for the CDR3 is TGTGCCAGCATTCGACTAGCGGGGAAAAACAATGAGCAGTTCTTC. Translating it yields CASIRLAGKNNEQFF.